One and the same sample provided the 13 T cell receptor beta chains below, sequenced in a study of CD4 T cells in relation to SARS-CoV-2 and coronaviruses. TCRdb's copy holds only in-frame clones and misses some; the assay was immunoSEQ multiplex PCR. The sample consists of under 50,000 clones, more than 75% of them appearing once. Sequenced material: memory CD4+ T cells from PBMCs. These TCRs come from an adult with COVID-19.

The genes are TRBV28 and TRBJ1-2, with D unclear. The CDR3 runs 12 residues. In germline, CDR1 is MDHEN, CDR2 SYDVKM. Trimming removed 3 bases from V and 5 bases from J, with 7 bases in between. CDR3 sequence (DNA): TGTGCCAGCAGTTTCGAGATATATGGCTACACCTTC. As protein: CASSFEIYGYTF.

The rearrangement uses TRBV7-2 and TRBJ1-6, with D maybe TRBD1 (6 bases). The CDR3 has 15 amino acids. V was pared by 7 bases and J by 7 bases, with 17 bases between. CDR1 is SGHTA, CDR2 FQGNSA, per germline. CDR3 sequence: CASNYDGGRNSPLHF. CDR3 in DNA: TGTGCCAGCAACTACGACGGGGGCAGGAATTCACCCCTCCACTTT.

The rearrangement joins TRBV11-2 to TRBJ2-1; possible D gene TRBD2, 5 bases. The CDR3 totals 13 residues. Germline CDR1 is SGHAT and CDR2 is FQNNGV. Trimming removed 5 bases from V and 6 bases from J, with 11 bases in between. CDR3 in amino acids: CASSASLSNEQFF. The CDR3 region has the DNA TGTGCCAGCAGCGCTAGCCTCTCCAATGAGCAGTTCTTC.

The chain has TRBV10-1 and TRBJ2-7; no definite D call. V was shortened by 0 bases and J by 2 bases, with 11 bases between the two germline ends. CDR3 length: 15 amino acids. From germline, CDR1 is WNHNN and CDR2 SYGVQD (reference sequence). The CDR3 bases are TGCGCCAGCAGTGAGTCCGGTCTCTCTCCCTACGAGCAGTACTTC. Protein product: CASSESGLSPYEQYF.

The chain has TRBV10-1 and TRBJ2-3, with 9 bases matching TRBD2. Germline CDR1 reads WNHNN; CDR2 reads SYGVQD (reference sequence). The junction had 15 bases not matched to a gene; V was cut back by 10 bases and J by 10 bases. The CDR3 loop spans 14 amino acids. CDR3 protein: CATHLGLASPAQYF. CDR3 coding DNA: TGCGCCACCCATCTCGGACTAGCGAGCCCCGCGCAGTATTTT.

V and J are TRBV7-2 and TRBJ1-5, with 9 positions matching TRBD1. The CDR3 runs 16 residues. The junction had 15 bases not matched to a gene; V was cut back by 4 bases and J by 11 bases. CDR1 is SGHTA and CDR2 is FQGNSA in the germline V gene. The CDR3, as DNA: TGTGCCAGCAGCTCCATGCCGGGACAGGGTGGGAAGGCCCAGCATTTT. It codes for CASSSMPGQGGKAQHF.

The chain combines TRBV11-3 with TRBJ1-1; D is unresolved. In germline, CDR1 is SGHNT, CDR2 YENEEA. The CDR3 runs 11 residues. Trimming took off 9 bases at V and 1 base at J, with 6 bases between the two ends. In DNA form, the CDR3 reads TGTGCCAGTGCCCAGAACACTGAAGCTTTCTTT. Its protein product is CASAQNTEAFF.

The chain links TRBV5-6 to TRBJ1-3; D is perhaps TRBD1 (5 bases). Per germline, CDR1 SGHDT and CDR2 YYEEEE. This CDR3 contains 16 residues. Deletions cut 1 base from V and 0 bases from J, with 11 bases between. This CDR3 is CASSLNWGISGNTIYF. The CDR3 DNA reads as TGTGCCAGCAGCTTGAATTGGGGCATCTCTGGAAACACCATATATTTT.

The DNA for the CDR3 is TGTGCCAGCAGCTTGAGGTACGGGGCAGGTCCCGGCTCCTACAATGAGCAGTTCTTC. Its protein is CASSLRYGAGPGSYNEQFF. The chain has TRBV5-5 and TRBJ2-1; D possibly matches TRBD1 or TRBD2 (5 bases each). Germline-derived CDR1 and CDR2 are SGHKS and YYEKEE (reference sequence). The CDR3 extends over 19 amino acids. Trimming stripped 1 base from V and 0 bases from J, with 20 bases between.

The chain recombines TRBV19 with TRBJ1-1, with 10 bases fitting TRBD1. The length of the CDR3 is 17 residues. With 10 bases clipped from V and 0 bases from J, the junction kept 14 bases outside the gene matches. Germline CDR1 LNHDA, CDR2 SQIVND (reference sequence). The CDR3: CATLPRQGALVNTEAFF. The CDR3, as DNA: TGTGCCACCCTTCCCCGACAGGGGGCATTGGTGAACACTGAAGCTTTCTTT.

CDR3 DNA sequence: TGTGCCAGCAGTGAATTGAGAGGGGGGGCCTTTGAGACCCAGTACTTC. Protein: CASSELRGGAFETQYF. The rearrangement joins TRBV25-1 to TRBJ2-5; D might be TRBD2 (7 bases). CDR3 length equals 16 residues. The germline V gene encodes CDR1 MGHDK and CDR2 SYGVNS. Between the trimmed V and J ends, which lost 1 base and 5 bases, there was a span of 17 bases.

CDR3 residues: CAWISRGPGELFF. The CDR3 DNA reads as TGTGCCTGGATCAGCAGAGGGCCCGGGGAGCTGTTTTTT. The V call is TRBV30, the J call TRBJ2-2, with D perhaps matching TRBD2 (5 bases). The CDR3 contains 13 residues. Germline lookup yields CDR1 GTSNPN and CDR2 SVGIG (reference sequence). Trimming left V 4 bases short and J 6 bases short, with 12 bases between. The full variable domain, in which reference TRBV30 and TRBJ2-2 provide the parts outside the CDR3, is SQTIHQWPATLVQPVGSPLSLECTVEGTSNPNLYWYRQAAGRGLQLLFYSVGIGQISSEVPQNLSASRPQDRQFILSSKKLLLSDSGFYLCAWISRGPGELFFGEGSRLTVL.

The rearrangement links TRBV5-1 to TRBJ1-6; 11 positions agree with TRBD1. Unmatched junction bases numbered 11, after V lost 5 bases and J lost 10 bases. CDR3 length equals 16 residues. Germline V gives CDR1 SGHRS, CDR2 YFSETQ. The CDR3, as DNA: TGCGCCAGCAGTCTCGGACAGGGGGCCGGAGGGTCACCCCTCCACTTT. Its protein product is CASSLGQGAGGSPLHF.